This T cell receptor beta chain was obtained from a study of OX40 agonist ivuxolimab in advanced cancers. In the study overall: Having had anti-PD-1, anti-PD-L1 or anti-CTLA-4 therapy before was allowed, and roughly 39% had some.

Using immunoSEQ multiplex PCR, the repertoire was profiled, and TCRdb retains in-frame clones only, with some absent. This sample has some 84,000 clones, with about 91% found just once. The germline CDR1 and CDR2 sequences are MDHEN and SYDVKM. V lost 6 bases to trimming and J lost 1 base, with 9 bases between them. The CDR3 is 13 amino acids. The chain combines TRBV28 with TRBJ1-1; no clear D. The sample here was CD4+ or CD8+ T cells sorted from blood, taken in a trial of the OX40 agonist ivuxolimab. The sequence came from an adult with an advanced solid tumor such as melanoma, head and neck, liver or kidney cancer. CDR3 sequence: CASRPGSNTEAFF. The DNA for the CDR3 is TGTGCCAGCAGGCCAGGATCGAACACTGAAGCTTTCTTT.